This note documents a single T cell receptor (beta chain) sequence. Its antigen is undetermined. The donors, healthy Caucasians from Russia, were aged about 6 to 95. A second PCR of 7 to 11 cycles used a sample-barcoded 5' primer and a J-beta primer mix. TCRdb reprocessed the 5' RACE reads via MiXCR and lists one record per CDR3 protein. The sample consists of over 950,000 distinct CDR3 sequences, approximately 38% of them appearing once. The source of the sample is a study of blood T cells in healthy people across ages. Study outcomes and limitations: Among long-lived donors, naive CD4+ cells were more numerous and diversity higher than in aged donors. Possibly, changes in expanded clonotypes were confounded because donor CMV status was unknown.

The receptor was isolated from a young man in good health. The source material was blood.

Here the CDR3 DNA reads TGTGCCAGCAGCCAGGAACAGGGGGCCTTCTTAGGAACGCAGTATTTT. As protein: CASSQEQGAFLGTQYF. The V gene is TRBV3-1, the J gene TRBJ2-3, with 9 bases aligning to TRBD1. Trimming at V came to 3 bases and at J to 9 bases, leaving 13 bases not matched to a gene. CDR3 length: 16 amino acids. From germline, CDR1 is LGHDT and CDR2 YNNKEL (reference sequence).